This is a list of T cell receptor beta chains from one sample in a study of shared clonotypes between healthy human individuals. Repertoires were generated with immunoSEQ multiplex PCR, while TCRdb's copy carries only in-frame clones and drops some. This sample has about 460,000 clones; roughly three quarters occur once, and the top ten carry approximately 12%. Sequenced: PBMCs. The receptor set was obtained from a woman aged 40 to 49 in good health. Some clones in this sample may be carry-over from other donors' samples. CDR3s include the opening cysteine and the closing phenylalanine or tryptophan. D genes are given only for firm matches. Clone size is shown for a subset of rows, as once, few, many or a class of expanded clone.

TRBJ1-3	TRBV9	NA	NA	CASSVPPSVAGNTIYF
NA	TRBV14	NA	TRBD1	CASSQLGQGAGIREQYF
TRBJ2-7	TRBV2	NA	NA	CASSSDPYEQYF
TRBJ2-7	TRBV28	NA	NA	CASSSTLYEQYF
TRBJ2-2	TRBV4-1	NA	NA	CASSRGRNTGELFF
TRBJ2-1	TRBV7-9	NA	TRBD2	CASSLGRTSGSSHNEQFF
TRBJ2-3	TRBV2	NA	NA	CASSELGATDTQYF
TRBJ2-5	TRBV18	NA	NA	CASSQRHEETQYF
TRBJ2-1	TRBV4-1	NA	TRBD2	CASSQGGGVNEQFF
TRBJ2-6	TRBV7-3	NA	TRBD1	CASSLQGAGANVLTF
TRBJ1-4	TRBV6-5	NA	NA	CASSYQGSTNEKLFF
TRBJ2-3	TRBV5-1	NA	NA	CASREGPLTDTQYF
TRBJ1-5	TRBV7-3	few	TRBD1	CASSLRQGQPQHF
TRBJ2-7	TRBV6-1	NA	NA	CASSNLWGSAEQYF
TRBJ2-5	TRBV19	NA	TRBD2	CASSIVGGSETQYF
TRBJ2-1	TRBV25-1	NA	TRBD2	CASSEPPGLAMPYNEQFF
TRBJ2-1	TRBV2	NA	TRBD2	CASRELTGLGLREQFF
TRBJ1-2	TRBV7-2	NA	NA	CASSLVQGVYTF
TRBJ1-2	TRBV28	NA	NA	CASSLSGSGYTF
TRBJ2-1	TRBV29-1	NA	NA	CSVERDRSYNEQFF
TRBJ1-5	TRBV11-3	NA	TRBD1	CASSLPGGTVWNQPQHF
TRBJ2-7	TRBV19	NA	TRBD1	CASSSSGGRPHEQYF
TRBJ2-3	TRBV7-6	NA	NA	CASSLGGMGGDTQYF
TRBJ2-5	TRBV4-1	NA	NA	CASSQGPQETQYF
TRBJ1-1	TRBV4-2	NA	NA	CASNQILNTEAFF
TRBJ2-6	TRBV5-5	NA	TRBD1	CASSPEGAGANVLTF
TRBJ2-5	TRBV28	NA	NA	CASRKQGLETQYF
TRBJ2-7	TRBV27	many	NA	CASSLSRSRDEQYF
TRBJ2-5	TRBV7-9	NA	NA	CASSFSLATETQYF
TRBJ2-7	TRBV5-1	NA	TRBD1	CASSLGQGTEQYF
TRBJ2-3	TRBV29-1	NA	TRBD1	CSVGQGATDTQYF
TRBJ1-5	TRBV30	NA	NA	CAWESGKNQPQHF
TRBJ2-2	TRBV27	NA	NA	CASSLTAFNTGELFF
TRBJ1-5	TRBV5-8	NA	TRBD1	CASSLWTGGMVGQPQHF
TRBJ1-2	TRBV29-1	NA	NA	CSVAGAQGSSYGYTF
TRBJ2-1	TRBV9	few	NA	CASSADPGDSIDEQFF
TRBJ1-5	TRBV28	NA	NA	CASRTTGNQPQHF
TRBJ2-1	TRBV4-2	NA	NA	CASSQDPSASYNEQFF
TRBJ1-1	TRBV4-1	NA	NA	CASSQGVGGENTEAFF
NA	TRBV27	NA	NA	CASSDLGALSYEQYF
TRBJ2-5	TRBV18	many	NA	CASSPPLASSVGAETQYF
TRBJ1-5	TRBV30	NA	NA	CASSRGRDQPQHF
TRBJ2-3	TRBV5-6	NA	TRBD2	CASSLWASGSGADTQYF
TRBJ2-7	TRBV7-8	NA	TRBD2	CASSLAGGGTYEQYF
TRBJ2-7	TRBV7-9	NA	NA	CASSPGRGEPYEQYF
TRBJ2-7	TRBV7-9	many	NA	CASTTGGKSYEQYF
TRBJ2-7	TRBV4-1	NA	NA	CASSQVGDEQYF
TRBJ2-1	TRBV28	NA	TRBD2	CASSGLAGSSYNEQFF
TRBJ2-7	TRBV9	NA	NA	CASSVGAYWREQYF
TRBJ1-1	TRBV10-1	NA	NA	CASSESRKEGEAFF
TRBJ1-5	TRBV19	few	NA	CASSPAGAAANQPQHF
TRBJ2-2	TRBV5-1	NA	NA	CASSLVAGNTGELFF
TRBJ2-2	TRBV5-1	NA	TRBD2	CASSLRLAGFGGTGELFF
TRBJ1-5	TRBV19	few	TRBD1	CASSLGQGANQPQHF
TRBJ1-1	TRBV7-9	once	NA	CASSPSYGATNTEAFF